This T cell receptor (beta chain) was sequenced in a study of beta chain features in type 1 diabetes. Study-wide results and limits: When cDNA is sequenced, cells with high TCR expression could be over-represented.

The isolated RNA, all of it, was reverse transcribed, so expressed TCRB transcripts were what got sequenced. The assay was immunoSEQ multiplex PCR, and TCRdb's table has in-frame clones only and misses some. The table includes over 40,000 clones, roughly 50% detected once. Regarding this clone: What it binds is unknown.

This receptor was taken from a woman in her 30s in good health. The sample was stem cell memory CD4+ T cells from blood.

The CDR3 is CASSLNPGGVDTQYF. The CDR3 DNA is TGTGCCAGCAGCTTAAACCCAGGGGGTGTAGATACGCAGTATTTT. V usage is TRBV7-9 and J usage is TRBJ2-3; TRBD1 agrees at 7 bases. After removal of 2 bases from V and 5 bases from J, the junction contained 7 bases not matched to a gene. The CDR3 is 15 amino acids. Per the germline V gene, CDR1 is SEHNR and CDR2 is FQNEAQ (reference sequence).